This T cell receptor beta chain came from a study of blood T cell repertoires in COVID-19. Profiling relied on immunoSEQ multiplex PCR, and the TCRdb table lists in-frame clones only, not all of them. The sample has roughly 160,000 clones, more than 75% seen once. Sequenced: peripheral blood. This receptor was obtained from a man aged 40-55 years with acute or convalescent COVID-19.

The CDR3 here is CASSHPGNNEQFF. CDR3 nucleotide sequence: TGTGCCAGCAGTCACCCGGGAAACAATGAGCAGTTCTTC. J is TRBJ2-1 and V is TRBV12-3 or TRBV12-4, with D possibly being TRBD2 (5 bases). Trimming shortened V by 5 bases and J by 5 bases, and 10 bases separated the two germline ends. CDR3 size: 13 residues.